This T cell receptor (beta chain) was recovered during a study of regulatory T cells in long-lasting Graves disease. Notes on the study in general: Newly diagnosed Graves' patients exceeded persistent ones in TCR diversity. TRBV28 was favored in persistent disease, as were TRBJ1-2 and TRBJ2-5.

Time point noted: newly diagnosed GD, antithyroid drugs for less than 3 months. From RNA extracted from PBMCs, the TCR library was made. Peripheral blood, 8.5 to 10 milliliters per patient, was collected in EDTA tubes. CDR3 regions were amplified by Arm-PCR using iRepertoire HTBI primers to build TCR beta libraries. Per the authors' pipeline: Across the samples, identification revealed around 65 TRBV and 14 TRBJ segments. TCRdb analysed the multiplex PCR reads with MiXCR anew, one entry per CDR3 protein. TCRdb's processing, not the authors', yielded these V and J calls. Among 350,000 to 500,000 distinct CDR3 sequences, roughly 15% were seen once, and the ten largest hold about 23%. The CDR3 is 19 residues long. Trimming at V came to 1 base and at J to 4 bases, leaving 10 bases not matched to a gene. Germline V lookup: CDR1 SGHKS, CDR2 YYEKEE (reference sequence). A few counts support this clonotype. Its antigen remains unidentified.

These sequences were also reported in another study, on T cells in Graves' hyperthyroidism and ophthalmopathy.

This TCR derives from a woman aged 18 to 35 with Graves disease. The rearrangement joins TRBV5-5 to TRBJ2-3; 15 positions match TRBD2. The sequencing used peripheral blood mononuclear cells (PBMCs), collected at new diagnosis, from a patient treated with antithyroid drugs. The CDR3 loop reads CASSLPGLAGGVLPDTQYF. In DNA, the CDR3 is TGTGCCAGCAGCTTGCCGGGACTAGCGGGAGGAGTGTTGCCAGATACGCAGTATTTT.